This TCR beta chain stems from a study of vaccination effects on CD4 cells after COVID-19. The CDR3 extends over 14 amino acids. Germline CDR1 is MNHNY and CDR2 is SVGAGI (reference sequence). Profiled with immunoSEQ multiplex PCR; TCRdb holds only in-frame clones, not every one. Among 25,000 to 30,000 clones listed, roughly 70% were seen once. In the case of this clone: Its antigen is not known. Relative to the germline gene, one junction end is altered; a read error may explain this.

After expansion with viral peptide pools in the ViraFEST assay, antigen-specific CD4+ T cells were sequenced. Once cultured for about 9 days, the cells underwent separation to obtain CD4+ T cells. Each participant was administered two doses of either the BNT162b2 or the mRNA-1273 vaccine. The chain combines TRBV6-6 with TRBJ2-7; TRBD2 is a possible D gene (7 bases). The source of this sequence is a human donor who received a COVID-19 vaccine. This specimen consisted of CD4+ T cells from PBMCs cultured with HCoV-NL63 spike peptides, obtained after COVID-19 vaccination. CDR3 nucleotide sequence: TGTGCCAGCAGTTACTCAGGTGGGGGGGCCCTCTTGCACTTC. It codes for CASSYSGGGALLHF.